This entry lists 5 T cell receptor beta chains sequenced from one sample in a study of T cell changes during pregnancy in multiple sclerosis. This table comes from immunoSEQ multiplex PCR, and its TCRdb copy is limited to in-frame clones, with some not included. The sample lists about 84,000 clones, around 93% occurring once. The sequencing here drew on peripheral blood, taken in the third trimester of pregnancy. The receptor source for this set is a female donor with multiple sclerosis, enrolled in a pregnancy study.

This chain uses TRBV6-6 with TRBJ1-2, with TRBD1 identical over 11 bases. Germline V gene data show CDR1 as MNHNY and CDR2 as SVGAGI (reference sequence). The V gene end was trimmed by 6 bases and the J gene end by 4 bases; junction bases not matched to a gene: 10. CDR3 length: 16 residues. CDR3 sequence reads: CASRKGGTGGIYGYTF. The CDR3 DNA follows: TGTGCCAGCAGAAAAGGGGGGACAGGGGGGATCTATGGCTACACCTTC.

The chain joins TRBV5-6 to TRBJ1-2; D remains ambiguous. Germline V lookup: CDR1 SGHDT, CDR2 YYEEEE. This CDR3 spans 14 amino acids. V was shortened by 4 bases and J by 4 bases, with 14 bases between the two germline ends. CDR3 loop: CASSPTDGLYGYTF. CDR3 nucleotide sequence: TGTGCCAGCAGCCCAACGGACGGACTCTATGGCTACACCTTC.

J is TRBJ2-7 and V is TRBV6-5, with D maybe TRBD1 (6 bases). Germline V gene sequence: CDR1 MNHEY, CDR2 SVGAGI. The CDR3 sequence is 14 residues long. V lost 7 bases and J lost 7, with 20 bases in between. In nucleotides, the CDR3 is TGTGCCAGCACCCCCAGGGGCCTGCCTAGGGAGCAGTACTTC. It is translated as CASTPRGLPREQYF.

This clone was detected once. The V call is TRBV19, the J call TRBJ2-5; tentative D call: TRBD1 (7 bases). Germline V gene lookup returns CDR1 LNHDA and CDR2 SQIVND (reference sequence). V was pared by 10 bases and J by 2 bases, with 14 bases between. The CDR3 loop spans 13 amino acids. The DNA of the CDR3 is TGTGCCACCTCAGGGGGGTGGCAAGAGACCCAGTACTTC. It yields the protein CATSGGWQETQYF.

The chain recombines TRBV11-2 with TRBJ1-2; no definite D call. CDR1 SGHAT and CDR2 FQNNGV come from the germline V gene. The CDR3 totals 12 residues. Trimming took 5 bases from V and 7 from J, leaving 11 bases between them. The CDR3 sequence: CASSHRDGGYTF. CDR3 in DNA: TGTGCCAGCAGCCATCGGGATGGTGGCTACACCTTC.